One T cell receptor (beta chain) is described in this entry. The CDR3 runs 12 residues. The V and J ends lost 2 bases and 3 bases respectively, with 4 bases between them. The germline V gene encodes CDR1 KGHSH and CDR2 LQKENI. This specimen comes from a study of blood T cell repertoires in COVID-19. In the study overall: Collection of acute and convalescent COVID-19 samples took place in the United States, Italy and Spain.

Measured with immunoSEQ multiplex PCR; TCRdb has only the in-frame clones, and not every one. The sample contains 300,000 to 350,000 clones, approximately 83% of which appear only once. The sequence was obtained from a man aged 30-40 years who had recovered from COVID-19. Sequencing was done on a sample of PBMCs or T cells enriched from blood (not recorded which). The chain employs TRBV18 and TRBJ2-5, with unresolved D. CDR3 nucleotides: TGTGCCAGCTCACCATCAGAAGAGACCCAGTACTTC. Protein sequence: CASSPSEETQYF.